The T cell receptor (beta chain) under discussion was sequenced for a study of cytomegalovirus exposure and HLA in healthy donors. Study conclusions and caveats: The authors listed some 160 TCR beta chains as cytomegalovirus-associated. Specificity for CMV antigens was confirmed in vitro for a few of the CMV-associated chains. The tendency of first-cohort TCR clusters to co-occur in the 95 to 150 validation repertoires was the finding of a later analysis.

On this clone itself: Antigen unknown.

Trimming took off 2 bases at V and 3 bases at J, with 11 bases between the two ends. The length of the CDR3 is 15 residues. Germline-derived CDR1 and CDR2 are KGHSH and LQKENI. This table comes from immunoSEQ multiplex PCR, and its TCRdb copy is limited to in-frame clones, with some not included. The sample carries more than 100,000 clones, around 87% recorded once. This rearrangement joins TRBV18 to TRBJ1-5, with D unresolved. The receptor comes from a woman aged 18-29 years in good health and CMV-seropositive. The sequenced material came from PBMCs. This chain's CDR3 is CASSPGSVPNQPQHF. The CDR3 DNA reads as TGTGCCAGCTCACCAGGCAGCGTACCCAATCAGCCCCAGCATTTT.